What follows is one T cell receptor (beta chain) and its context. This sample was taken from a study of PD-1 blockade in mismatch repair-deficient tumors. The ends were cut back, 0 bases at V and 0 bases at J, with 7 bases in the middle. In germline, CDR1 is SGDLS, CDR2 YYNGEE. CDR3 size: 15 residues. The data were produced by immunoSEQ multiplex PCR, yet TCRdb's version contains in-frame clones alone and is incomplete. This sample has approximately 16,000 clones, with about 80% found just once. The receptor comes from an adult with mismatch repair-deficient cancer. Specimen: PBMCs, collected roughly 23 weeks after starting pembrolizumab. The rearrangement uses TRBV9 and TRBJ2-1; maybe TRBD1 (6 bases). The CDR3 sequence is CASSVEGDSYNEQFF. CDR3 sequence (DNA): TGTGCCAGCAGCGTAGAGGGGGACTCCTACAATGAGCAGTTCTTC.